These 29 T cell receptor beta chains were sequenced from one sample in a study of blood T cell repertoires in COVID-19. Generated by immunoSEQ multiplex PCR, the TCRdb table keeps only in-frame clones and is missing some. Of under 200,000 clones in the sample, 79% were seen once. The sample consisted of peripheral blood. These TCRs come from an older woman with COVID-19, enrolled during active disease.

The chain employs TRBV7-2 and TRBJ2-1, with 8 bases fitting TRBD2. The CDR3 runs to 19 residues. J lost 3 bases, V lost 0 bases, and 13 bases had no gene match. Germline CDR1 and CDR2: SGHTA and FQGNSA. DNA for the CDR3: TGTGCCAGCAGCTTAGCCCGACCCGGGCGGGAGGCTGTCTACAATGAGCAGTTCTTC. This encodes CASSLARPGREAVYNEQFF. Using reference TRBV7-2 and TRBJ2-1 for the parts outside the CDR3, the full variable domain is GAGVSQSPSNKVTEKGKDVELRCDPISGHTALYWYRQSLGQGLEFLIYFQGNSAPDKSGLPSDRFSAERTGGSVSTLTIQRTQQEDSAVYLCASSLARPGREAVYNEQFFGPGTRLTVL.

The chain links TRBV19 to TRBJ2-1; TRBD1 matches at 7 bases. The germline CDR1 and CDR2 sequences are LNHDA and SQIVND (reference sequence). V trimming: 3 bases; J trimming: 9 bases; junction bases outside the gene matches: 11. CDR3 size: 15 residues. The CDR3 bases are TGTGCCAGTAGTATCCCGGGGACAGAAGTCGGTGAGCAGTTCTTC. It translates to CASSIPGTEVGEQFF.

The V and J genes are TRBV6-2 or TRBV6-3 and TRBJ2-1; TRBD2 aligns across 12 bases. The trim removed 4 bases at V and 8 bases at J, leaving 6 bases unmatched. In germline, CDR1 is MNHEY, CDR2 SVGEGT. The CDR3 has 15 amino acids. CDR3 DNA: TGTGCCAGCAGTTTCCTAGCGGGAGGGCCGGATGAGCAGTTCTTC. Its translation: CASSFLAGGPDEQFF.

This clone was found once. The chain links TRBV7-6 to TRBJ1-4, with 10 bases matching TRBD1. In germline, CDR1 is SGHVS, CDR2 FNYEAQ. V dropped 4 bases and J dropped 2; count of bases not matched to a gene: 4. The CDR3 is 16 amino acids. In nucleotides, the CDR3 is TGTGCCAGCAGCTGGGGACAGGGGACGACTAATGAAAAACTGTTTTTT. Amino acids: CASSWGQGTTNEKLFF.

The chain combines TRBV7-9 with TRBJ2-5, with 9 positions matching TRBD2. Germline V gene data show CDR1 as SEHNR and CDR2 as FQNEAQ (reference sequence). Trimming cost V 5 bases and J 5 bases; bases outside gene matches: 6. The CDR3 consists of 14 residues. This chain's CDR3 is CASSPGLAVETQYF. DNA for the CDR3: TGTGCCAGCAGCCCGGGACTAGCCGTGGAGACCCAGTACTTC.

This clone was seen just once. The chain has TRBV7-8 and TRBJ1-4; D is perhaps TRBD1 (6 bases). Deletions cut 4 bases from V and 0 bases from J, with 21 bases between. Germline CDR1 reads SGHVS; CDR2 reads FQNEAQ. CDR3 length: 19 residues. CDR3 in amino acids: CASSSHRTETRATNEKLFF. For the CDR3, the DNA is TGTGCCAGCAGCTCCCACCGGACAGAGACGCGTGCAACTAATGAAAAACTGTTTTTT. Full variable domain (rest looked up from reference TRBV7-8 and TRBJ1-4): GAGVSQSPRYKVAKRGQDVALRCDPISGHVSLFWYQQALGQGPEFLTYFQNEAQLDKSGLPSDRFFAERPEGSVSTLKIQRTQQEDSAVYLCASSSHRTETRATNEKLFFGSGTQLSVL.

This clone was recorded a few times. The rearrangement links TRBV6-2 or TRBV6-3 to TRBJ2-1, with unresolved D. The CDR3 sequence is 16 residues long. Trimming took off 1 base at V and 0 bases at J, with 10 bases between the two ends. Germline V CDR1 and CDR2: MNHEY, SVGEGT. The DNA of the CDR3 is TGTGCCAGCAGTTACTTTACCGGTGGCTCCTACAATGAGCAGTTCTTC. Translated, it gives CASSYFTGGSYNEQFF.

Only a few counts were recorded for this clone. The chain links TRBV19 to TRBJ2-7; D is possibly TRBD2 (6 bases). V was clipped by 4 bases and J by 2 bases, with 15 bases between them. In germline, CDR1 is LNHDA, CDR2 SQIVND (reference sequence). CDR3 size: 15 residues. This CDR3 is CASSNPSGVPYEQYF. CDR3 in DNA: TGTGCCAGTAGTAACCCCTCGGGGGTGCCCTACGAGCAGTACTTC.

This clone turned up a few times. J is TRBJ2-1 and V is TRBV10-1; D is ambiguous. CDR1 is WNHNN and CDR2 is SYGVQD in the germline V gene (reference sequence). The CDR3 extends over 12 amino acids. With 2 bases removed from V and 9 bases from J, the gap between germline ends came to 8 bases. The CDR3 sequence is CASSEAASEQFF. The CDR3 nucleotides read TGCGCCAGCAGTGAGGCTGCGAGTGAGCAGTTCTTC.

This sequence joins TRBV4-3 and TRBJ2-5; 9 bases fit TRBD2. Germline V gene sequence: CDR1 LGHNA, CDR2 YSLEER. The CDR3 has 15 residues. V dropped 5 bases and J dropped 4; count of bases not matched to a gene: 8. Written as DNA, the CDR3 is TGCGCCAGCAGCATCAGCACACTAGCGGGAGAGACCCAGTACTTC. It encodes CASSISTLAGETQYF.

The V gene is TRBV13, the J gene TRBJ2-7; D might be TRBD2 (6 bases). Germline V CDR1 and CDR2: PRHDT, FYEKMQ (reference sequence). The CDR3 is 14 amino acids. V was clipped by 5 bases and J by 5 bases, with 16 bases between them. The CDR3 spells CASSPRTKGHEQYF. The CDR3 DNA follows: TGTGCCAGCAGCCCCCGGACTAAAGGCCACGAGCAGTACTTC.

CDR3 in amino acids: CASSGEQGAKEQYV. CDR3 nucleotides: TGTGCCAGCAGCGGCGAGCAGGGGGCTAAGGAGCAGTACGTC. The chain recombines TRBV7-9 with TRBJ2-7, with 8 positions matching TRBD1. Trimming took 5 bases from V and 7 from J; bases not matched to a gene: 10. Germline V gene lookup returns CDR1 SEHNR and CDR2 FQNEAQ (reference sequence). The CDR3 sequence is 14 residues long.

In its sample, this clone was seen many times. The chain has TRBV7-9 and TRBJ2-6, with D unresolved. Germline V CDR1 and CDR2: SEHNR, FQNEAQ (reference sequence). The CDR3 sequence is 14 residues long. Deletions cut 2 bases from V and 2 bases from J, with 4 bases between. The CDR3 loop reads CASSLPPGANVLTF. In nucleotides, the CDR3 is TGTGCCAGCAGCTTACCTCCTGGGGCCAACGTCCTGACTTTC. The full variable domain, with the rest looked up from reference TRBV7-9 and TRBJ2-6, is DTGVSQNPRHKITKRGQNVTFRCDPISEHNRLYWYRQTLGQGPEFLTYFQNEAQLEKSRLLSDRFSAERPKGSFSTLEIQRTEQGDSAMYLCASSLPPGANVLTFGAGSRLTVL.

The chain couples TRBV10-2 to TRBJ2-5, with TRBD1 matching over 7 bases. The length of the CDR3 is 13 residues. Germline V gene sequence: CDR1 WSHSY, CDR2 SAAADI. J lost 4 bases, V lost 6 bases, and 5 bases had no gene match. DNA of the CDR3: TGCGCCAGCAGGCCGGGACAGATAGAGACCCAGTACTTC. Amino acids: CASRPGQIETQYF.

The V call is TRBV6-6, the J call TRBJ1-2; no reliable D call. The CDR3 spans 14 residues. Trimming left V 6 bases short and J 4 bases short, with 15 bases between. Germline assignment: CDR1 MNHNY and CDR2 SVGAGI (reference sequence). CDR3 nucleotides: TGTGCCAGCAGCCTCCTAGGGAGGAGCTATGGCTACACCTTC. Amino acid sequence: CASSLLGRSYGYTF.

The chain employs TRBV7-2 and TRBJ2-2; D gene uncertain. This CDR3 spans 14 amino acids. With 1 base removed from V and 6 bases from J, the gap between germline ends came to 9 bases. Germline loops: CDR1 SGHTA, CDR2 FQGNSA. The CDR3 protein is CASSLGVTSGELFF. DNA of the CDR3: TGTGCCAGCAGCTTAGGTGTAACATCCGGGGAGCTGTTTTTT.

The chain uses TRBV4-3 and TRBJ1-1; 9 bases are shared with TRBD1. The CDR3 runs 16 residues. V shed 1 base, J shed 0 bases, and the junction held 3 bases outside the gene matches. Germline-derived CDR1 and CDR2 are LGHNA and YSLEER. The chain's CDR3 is CASSQGTGGLNTEAFF. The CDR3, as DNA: TGCGCCAGCAGCCAAGGCACAGGGGGCTTGAACACTGAAGCTTTCTTT.

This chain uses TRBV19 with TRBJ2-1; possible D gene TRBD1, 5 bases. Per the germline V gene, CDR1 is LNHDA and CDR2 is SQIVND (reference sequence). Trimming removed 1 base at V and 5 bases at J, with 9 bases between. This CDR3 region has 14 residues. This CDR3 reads CASSIGRANNEQFF. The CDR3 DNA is TGTGCCAGTAGTATAGGCAGGGCAAACAATGAGCAGTTCTTC. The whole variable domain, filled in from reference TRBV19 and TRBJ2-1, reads DGGITQSPKYLFRKEGQNVTLSCEQNLNHDAMYWYRQDPGQGLRLIYYSQIVNDFQKGDIAEGYSVSREKKESFPLTVTSAQKNPTAFYLCASSIGRANNEQFFGPGTRLTVL.

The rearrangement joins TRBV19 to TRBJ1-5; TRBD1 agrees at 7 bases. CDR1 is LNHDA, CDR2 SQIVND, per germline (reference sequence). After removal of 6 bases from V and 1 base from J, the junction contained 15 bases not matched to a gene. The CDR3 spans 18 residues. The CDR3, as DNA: TGTGCCAGTAGCCCTAGAGGGGACAGATGGGACAGCAATCAGCCCCAGCATTTT. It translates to CASSPRGDRWDSNQPQHF.

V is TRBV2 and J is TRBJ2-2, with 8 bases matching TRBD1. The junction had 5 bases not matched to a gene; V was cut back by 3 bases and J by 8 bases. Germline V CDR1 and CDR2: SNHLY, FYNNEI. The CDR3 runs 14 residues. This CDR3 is CASSETGVEGELFF. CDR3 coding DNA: TGTGCCAGCAGTGAGACAGGGGTAGAGGGGGAGCTGTTTTTT.

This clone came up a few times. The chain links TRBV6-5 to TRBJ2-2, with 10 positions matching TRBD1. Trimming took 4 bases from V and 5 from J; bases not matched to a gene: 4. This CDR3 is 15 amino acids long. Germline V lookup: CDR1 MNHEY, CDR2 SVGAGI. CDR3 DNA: TGTGCCAGCAGTTCTCGACAGGGGGCGACCGGGGAGCTGTTTTTT. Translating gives CASSSRQGATGELFF.

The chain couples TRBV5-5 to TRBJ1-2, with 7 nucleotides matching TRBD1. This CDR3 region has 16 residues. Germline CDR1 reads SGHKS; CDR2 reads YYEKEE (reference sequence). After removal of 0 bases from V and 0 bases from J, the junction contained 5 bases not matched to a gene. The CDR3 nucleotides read TGTGCCAGCAGCTTGGCCGGGGACAGATCTAACTATGGCTACACCTTC. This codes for CASSLAGDRSNYGYTF.

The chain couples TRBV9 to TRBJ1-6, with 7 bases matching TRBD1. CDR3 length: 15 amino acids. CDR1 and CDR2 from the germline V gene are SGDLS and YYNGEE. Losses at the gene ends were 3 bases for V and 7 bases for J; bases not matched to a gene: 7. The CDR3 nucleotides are TGTGCCAGCAGCGGGACCGGGACAGAGAATTCACCCCTCCACTTT. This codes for CASSGTGTENSPLHF.

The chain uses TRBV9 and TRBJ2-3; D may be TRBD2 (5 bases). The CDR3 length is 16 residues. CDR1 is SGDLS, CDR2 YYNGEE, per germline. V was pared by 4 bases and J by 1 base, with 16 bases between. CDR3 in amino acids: CASSPRDNSGTDTQYF. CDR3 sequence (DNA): TGTGCCAGCAGCCCCCGGGATAATAGCGGCACAGATACGCAGTATTTT.

The CDR3 nucleotides read TGTGCCAGCAGCCCCGGGACAGCGAACACCGGGGAGCTGTTTTTT. This translates into CASSPGTANTGELFF. This chain links TRBV6-2 or TRBV6-3 with TRBJ2-2; 7 bases line up with TRBD1. With 6 bases clipped from V and 0 bases from J, the junction kept 4 bases outside the gene matches. The CDR3 loop spans 15 amino acids. From germline, CDR1 is MNHEY and CDR2 SVGEGT.

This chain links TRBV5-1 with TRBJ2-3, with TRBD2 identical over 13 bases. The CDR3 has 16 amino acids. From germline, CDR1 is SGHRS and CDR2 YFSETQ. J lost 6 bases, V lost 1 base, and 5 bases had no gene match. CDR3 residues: CASSLTSGGASDTQYF. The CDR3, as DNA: TGCGCCAGCAGCTTGACTAGCGGGGGGGCCTCGGATACGCAGTATTTT.

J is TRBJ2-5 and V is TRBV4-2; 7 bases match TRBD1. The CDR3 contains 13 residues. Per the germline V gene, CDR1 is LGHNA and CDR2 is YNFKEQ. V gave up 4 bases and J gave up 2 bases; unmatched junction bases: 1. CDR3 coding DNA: TGTGCCAGCAGCCGGGACAGACAAGAGACCCAGTACTTC. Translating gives CASSRDRQETQYF.

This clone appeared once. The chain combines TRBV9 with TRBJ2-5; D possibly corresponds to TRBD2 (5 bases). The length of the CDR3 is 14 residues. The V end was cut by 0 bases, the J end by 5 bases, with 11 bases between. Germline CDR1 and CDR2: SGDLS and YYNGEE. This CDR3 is CASSVGHRGETQYF. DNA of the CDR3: TGTGCCAGCAGCGTAGGCCACCGAGGGGAGACCCAGTACTTC.

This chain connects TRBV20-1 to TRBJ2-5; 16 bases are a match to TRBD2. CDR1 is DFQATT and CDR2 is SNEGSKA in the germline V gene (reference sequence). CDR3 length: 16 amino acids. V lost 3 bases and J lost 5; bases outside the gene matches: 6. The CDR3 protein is CSASPGLAGGWETQYF. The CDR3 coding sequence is TGCAGTGCTAGTCCGGGACTAGCGGGAGGGTGGGAGACCCAGTACTTC.